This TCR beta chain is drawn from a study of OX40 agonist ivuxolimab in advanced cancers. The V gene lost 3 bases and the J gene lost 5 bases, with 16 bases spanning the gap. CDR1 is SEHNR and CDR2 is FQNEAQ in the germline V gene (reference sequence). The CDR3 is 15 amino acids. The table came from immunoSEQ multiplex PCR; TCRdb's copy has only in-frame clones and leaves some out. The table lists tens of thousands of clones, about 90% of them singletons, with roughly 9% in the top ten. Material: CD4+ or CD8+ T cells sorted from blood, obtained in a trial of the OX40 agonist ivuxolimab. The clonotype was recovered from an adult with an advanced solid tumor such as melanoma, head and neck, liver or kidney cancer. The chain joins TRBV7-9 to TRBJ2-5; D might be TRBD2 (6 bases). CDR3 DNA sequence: TGTGCCAGCAGCTTTGAGGGACTCGGTGCGGAGACCCAGTACTTC. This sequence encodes CASSFEGLGAETQYF.